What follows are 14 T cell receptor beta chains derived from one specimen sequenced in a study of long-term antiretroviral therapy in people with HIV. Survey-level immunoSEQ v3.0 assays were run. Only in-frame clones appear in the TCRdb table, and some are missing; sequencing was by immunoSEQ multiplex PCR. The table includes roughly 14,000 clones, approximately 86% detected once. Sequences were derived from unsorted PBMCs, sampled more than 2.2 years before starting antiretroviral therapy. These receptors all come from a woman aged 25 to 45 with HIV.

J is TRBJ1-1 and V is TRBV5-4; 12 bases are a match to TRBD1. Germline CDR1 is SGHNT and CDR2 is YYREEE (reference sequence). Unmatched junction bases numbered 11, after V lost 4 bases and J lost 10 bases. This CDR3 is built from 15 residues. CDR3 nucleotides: TGTGCCAGCAGCCCCCGGGACAGGGGGCTTCGCGGAGCTTTCTTT. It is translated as CASSPRDRGLRGAFF.

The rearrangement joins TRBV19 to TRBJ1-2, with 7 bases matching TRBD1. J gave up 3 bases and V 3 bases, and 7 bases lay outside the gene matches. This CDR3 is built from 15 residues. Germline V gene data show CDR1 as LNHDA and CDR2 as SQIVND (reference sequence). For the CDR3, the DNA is TGTGCCAGTAGTATCAAGACAGGGCAGGACTATGGCTACACCTTC. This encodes CASSIKTGQDYGYTF. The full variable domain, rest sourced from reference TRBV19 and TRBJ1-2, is DGGITQSPKYLFRKEGQNVTLSCEQNLNHDAMYWYRQDPGQGLRLIYYSQIVNDFQKGDIAEGYSVSREKKESFPLTVTSAQKNPTAFYLCASSIKTGQDYGYTFGSGTRLTVV.

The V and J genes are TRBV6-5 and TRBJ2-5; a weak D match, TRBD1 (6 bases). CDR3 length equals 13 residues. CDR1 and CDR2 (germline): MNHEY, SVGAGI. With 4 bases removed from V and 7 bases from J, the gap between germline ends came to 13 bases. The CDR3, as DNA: TGTGCCAGCAGTTCCTGGACAGTTCGGACCCAGTACTTC. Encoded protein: CASSSWTVRTQYF.

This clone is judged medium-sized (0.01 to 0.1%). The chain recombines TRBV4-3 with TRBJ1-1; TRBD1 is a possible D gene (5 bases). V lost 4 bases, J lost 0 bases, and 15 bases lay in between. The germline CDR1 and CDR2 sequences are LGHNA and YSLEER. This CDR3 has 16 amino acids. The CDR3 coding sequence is TGCGCCAGCAGCCCTCGTGGTGGGGGGTTGAACACTGAAGCTTTCTTT. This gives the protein CASSPRGGGLNTEAFF.

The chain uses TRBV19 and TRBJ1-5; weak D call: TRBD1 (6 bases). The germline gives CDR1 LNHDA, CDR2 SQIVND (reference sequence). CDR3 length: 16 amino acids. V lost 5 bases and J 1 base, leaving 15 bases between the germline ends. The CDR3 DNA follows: TGTGCCAGTAGTCCTTACCTCACAGGGAGCAATCAGCCCCAGCATTTT. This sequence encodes CASSPYLTGSNQPQHF.

The CDR3 nucleotides are TGTGCCAGTAACTACCGGGACAGGGAATCGGGTACGCAGTATTTT. Its protein product is CASNYRDRESGTQYF. The rearrangement uses TRBV19 and TRBJ2-3, with 9 bases matching TRBD1. Germline V gives CDR1 LNHDA, CDR2 SQIVND (reference sequence). J lost 8 bases, V lost 7 bases, and 13 bases had no gene match. This CDR3 comprises 15 residues.

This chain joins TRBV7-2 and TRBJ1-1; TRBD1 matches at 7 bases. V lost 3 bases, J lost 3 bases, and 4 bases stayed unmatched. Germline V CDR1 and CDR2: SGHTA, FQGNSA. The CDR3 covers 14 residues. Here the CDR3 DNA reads TGTGCCAGCAGCTTCCAGGGGGGAGACACTGAAGCTTTCTTT. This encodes CASSFQGGDTEAFF.

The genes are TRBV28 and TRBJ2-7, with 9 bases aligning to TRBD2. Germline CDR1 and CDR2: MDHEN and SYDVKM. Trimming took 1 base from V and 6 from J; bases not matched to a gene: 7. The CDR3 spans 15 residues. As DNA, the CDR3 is TGTGCCAGCAGTTTATATAGCGGGGGTATTCGCGAGCAGTACTTC. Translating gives CASSLYSGGIREQYF.

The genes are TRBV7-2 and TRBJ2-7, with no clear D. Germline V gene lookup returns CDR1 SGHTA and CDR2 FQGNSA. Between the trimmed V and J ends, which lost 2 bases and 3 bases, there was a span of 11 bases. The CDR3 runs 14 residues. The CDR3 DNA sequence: TGTGCCAGCAGCTTAAGTCCCGGGTTCTACGAGCAGTACTTC. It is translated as CASSLSPGFYEQYF. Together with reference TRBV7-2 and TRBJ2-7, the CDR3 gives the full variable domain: GAGVSQSPSNKVTEKGKDVELRCDPISGHTALYWYRQSLGQGLEFLIYFQGNSAPDKSGLPSDRFSAERTGGSVSTLTIQRTQQEDSAVYLCASSLSPGFYEQYFGPGTRLTVT.

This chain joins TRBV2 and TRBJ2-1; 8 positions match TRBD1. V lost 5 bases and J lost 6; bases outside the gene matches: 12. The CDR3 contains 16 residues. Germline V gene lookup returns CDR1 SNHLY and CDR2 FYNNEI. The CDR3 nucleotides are TGTGCCAGCAGTCATCCAAGACAGGGGTCGGGCAATGAGCAGTTCTTC. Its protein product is CASSHPRQGSGNEQFF.

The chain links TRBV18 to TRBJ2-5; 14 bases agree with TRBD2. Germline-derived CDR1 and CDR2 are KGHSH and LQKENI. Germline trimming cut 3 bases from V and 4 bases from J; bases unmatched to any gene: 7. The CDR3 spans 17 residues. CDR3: CASSPTSGGAVGETQYF. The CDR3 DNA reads TGTGCCAGCTCACCGACTAGCGGGGGGGCCGTCGGAGAGACCCAGTACTTC.

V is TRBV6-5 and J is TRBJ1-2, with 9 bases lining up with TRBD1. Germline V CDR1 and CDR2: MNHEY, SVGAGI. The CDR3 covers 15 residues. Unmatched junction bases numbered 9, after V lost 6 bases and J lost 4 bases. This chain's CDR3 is CASRPPGQGSYGYTF. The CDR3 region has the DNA TGTGCCAGCAGACCCCCAGGACAGGGGAGCTATGGCTACACCTTC.

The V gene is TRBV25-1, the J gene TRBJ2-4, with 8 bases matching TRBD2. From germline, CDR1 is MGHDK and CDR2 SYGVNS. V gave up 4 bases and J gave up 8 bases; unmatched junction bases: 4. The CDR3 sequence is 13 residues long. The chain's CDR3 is CASSVGGAYIQYF. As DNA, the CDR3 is TGTGCCAGCAGTGTCGGGGGGGCTTACATTCAGTACTTC.

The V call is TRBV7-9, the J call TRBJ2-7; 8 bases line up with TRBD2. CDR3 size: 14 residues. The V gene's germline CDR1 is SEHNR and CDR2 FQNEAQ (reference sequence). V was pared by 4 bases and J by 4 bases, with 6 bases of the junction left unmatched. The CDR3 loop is CASSSGGAVYEQYF. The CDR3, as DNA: TGTGCCAGCAGCTCGGGGGGGGCTGTATACGAGCAGTACTTC.